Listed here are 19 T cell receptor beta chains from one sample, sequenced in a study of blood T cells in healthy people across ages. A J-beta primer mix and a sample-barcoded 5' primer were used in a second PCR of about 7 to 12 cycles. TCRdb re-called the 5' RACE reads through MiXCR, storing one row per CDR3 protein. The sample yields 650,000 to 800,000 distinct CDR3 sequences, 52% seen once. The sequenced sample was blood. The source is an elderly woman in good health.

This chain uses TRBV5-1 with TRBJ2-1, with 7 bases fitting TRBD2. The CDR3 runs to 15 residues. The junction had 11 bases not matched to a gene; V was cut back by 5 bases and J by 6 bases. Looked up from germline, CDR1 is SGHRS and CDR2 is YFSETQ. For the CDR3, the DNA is TGCGCCAGCAGTTCAAGTAGTGGGGGGGGCAATGAGCAGTTCTTC. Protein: CASSSSSGGGNEQFF. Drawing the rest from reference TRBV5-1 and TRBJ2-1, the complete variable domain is KAGVTQTPRYLIKTRGQQVTLSCSPISGHRSVSWYQQTPGQGLQFLFEYFSETQRNKGNFPGRFSGRQFSNSRSEMNVSTLELGDSALYLCASSSSSGGGNEQFFGPGTRLTVL.

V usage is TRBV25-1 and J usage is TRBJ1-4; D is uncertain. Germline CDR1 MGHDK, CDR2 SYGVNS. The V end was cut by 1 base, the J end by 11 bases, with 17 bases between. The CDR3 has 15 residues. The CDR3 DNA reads TGTGCCAGCAGTGAATTTCTAGGGTCCGCCGAGAAACTGTTTTTT. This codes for CASSEFLGSAEKLFF.

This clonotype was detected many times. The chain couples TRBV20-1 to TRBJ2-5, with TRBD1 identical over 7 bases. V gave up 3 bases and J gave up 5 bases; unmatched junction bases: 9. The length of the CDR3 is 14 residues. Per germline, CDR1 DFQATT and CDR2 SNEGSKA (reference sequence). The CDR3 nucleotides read TGCAGTGCTAGGGCAAACAGGGGATGGGAGACCCAGTACTTC. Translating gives CSARANRGWETQYF.

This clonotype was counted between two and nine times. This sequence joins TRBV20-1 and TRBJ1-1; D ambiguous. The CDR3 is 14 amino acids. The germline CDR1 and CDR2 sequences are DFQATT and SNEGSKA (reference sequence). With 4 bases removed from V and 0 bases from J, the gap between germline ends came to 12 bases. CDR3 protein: CSATRRLMNTEAFF. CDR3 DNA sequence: TGCAGTGCTACCCGACGGCTAATGAACACTGAAGCTTTCTTT.

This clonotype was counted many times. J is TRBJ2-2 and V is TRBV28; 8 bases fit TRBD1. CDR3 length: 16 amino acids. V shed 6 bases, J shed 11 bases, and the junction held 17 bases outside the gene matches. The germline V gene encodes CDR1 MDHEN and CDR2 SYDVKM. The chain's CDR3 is CASSPPDRAVDDELFF. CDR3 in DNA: TGTGCCAGCAGCCCTCCGGACAGGGCCGTGGATGATGAGCTGTTTTTT.

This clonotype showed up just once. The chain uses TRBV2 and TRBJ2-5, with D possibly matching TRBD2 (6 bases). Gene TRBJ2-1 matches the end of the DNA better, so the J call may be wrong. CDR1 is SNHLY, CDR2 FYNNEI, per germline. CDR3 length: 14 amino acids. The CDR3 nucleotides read TGTGCCAGCAGGGTACTAGTTGCCCGGGAGACCCAGTTCTTC. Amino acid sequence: CASRVLVARETQFF.

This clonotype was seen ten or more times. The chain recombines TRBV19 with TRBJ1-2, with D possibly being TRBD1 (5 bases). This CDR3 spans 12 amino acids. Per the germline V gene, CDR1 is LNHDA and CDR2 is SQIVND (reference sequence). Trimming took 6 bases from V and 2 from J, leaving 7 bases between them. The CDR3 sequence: CASSDRNYGYTF. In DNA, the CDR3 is TGTGCCAGTAGCGACAGAAACTATGGCTACACCTTC.

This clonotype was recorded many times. The CDR3 loop reads CASSLAASGNNEQFF. CDR3 DNA sequence: TGTGCCAGCAGTTTAGCGGCTAGCGGCAACAATGAGCAGTTCTTC. The V and J genes are TRBV12-3 or TRBV12-4 and TRBJ2-1; TRBD2 aligns across 7 bases. The CDR3 totals 15 residues. J lost 5 bases, V lost 0 bases, and 4 bases had no gene match.

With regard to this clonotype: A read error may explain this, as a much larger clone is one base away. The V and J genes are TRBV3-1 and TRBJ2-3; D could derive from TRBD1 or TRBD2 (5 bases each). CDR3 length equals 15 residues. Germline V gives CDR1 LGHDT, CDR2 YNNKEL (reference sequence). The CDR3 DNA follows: TGTGCCGGCAGCCAACCGGGGACCAGACCCGATACGCAGTATTTT. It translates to CAGSQPGTRPDTQYF.

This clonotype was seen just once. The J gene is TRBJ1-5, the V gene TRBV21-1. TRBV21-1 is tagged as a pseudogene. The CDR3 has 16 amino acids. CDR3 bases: TGTGCCAGCAGCAGGCTCCCGGAGCGCCCTACTTTGCCCCAGCATTTT. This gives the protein CASSRLPERPTLPQHF.

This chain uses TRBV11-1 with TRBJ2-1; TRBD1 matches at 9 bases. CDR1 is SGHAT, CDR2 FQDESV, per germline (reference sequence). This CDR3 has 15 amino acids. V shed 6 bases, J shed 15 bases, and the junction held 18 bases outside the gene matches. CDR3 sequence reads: CASSPDTGGTNQGFF. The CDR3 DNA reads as TGTGCCAGCAGTCCTGATACAGGGGGCACCAATCAGGGGTTCTTC.

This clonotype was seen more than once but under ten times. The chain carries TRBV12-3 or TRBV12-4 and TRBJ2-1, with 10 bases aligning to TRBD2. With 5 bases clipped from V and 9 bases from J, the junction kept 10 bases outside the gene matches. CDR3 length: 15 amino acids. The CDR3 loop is CASSPQRGGLGEQFF. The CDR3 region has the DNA TGTGCCAGCAGTCCTCAGCGGGGGGGCCTGGGTGAGCAGTTCTTC.

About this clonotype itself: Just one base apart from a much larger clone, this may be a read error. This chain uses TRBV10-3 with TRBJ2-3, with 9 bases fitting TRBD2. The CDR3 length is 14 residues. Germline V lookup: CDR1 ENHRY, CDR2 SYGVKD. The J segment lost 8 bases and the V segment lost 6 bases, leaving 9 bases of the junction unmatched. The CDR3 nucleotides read TGTGCCATCAGGAGGACTAGCGACCCAGCTACGCAGTATTTT. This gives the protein CAIRRTSDPATQYF.

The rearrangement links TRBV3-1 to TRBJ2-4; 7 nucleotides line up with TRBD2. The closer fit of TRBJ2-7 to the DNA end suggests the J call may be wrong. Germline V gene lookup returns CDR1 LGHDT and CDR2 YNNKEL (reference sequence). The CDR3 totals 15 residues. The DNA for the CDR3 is TGTGCCAGCAGCCAAGGCTCTAGCGGTGCCTACGAGCAGTACTTC. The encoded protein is CASSQGSSGAYEQYF.

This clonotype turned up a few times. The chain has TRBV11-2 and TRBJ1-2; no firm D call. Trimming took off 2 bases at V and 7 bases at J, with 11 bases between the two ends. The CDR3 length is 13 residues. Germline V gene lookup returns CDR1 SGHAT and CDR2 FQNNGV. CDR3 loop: CASSLTPNGGYTF. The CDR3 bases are TGTGCCAGCAGCTTAACCCCTAATGGTGGCTACACCTTC. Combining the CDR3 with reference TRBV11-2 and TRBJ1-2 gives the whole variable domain EAGVAQSPRYKIIEKRQSVAFWCNPISGHATLYWYQQILGQGPKLLIQFQNNGVVDDSQLPKDRFSAERLKGVDSTLKIQPAKLEDSAVYLCASSLTPNGGYTFGSGTRLTVV.

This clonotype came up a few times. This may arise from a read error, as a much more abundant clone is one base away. The CDR3 coding sequence is TGTGCCAGCAGTAAGGACAGCACAGATACGCAGTATTTT. Translation: CASSKDSTDTQYF. The V call is TRBV6-5, the J call TRBJ2-3; no firm D call. Germline V gene lookup returns CDR1 MNHEY and CDR2 SVGAGI. Trimming cost V 5 bases and J 0 bases, with 6 bases left between them. The CDR3 consists of 13 residues.

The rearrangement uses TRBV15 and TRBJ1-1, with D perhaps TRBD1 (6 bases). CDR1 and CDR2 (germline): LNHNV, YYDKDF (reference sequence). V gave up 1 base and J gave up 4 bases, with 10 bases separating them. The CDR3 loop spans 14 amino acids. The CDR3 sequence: CATSRAGVVTEAFF. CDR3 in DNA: TGTGCCACCAGCAGAGCAGGGGTTGTCACTGAAGCTTTCTTT. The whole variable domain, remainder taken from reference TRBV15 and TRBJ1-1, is DAMVIQNPRYQVTQFGKPVTLSCSQTLNHNVMYWYQQKSSQAPKLLFHYYDKDFNNEADTPDNFQSRRPNTSFCFLDIRSPGLGDTAMYLCATSRAGVVTEAFFGQGTRLTVV.

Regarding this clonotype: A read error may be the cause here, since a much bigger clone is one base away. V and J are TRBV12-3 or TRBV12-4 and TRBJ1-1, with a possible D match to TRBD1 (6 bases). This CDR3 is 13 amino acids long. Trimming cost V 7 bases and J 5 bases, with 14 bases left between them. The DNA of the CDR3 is TGTGCCAGCAACTATAGGGGGATGACTGAAGCTTTCTTT. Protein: CASNYRGMTEAFF.

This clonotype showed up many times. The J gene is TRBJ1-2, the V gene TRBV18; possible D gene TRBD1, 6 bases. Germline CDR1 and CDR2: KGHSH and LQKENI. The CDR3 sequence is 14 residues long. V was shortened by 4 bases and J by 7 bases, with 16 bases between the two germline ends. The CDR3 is CASSLQDSGRGYTF. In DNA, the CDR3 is TGTGCCAGCTCACTTCAGGACAGCGGTCGTGGCTACACCTTC. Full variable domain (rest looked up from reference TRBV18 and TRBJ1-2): NAGVMQNPRHLVRRRGQEARLRCSPMKGHSHVYWYRQLPEEGLKFMVYLQKENIIDESGMPKERFSAEFPKEGPSILRIQQVVRGDSAAYFCASSLQDSGRGYTFGSGTRLTVV.